This T cell receptor (beta chain) was found in a study of T-cell reconstitution after alpha-beta-depleted transplantation in children. Germline CDR1 MNHEY, CDR2 SVGAGI. V shed 2 bases, J shed 0 bases, and the junction held 4 bases outside the gene matches. The CDR3 has 16 amino acids. A TCRbeta library incorporating unique molecular identifiers was prepared. TCRdb re-analysed the PCR reads in MiXCR, keeping a single row per CDR3 protein. The repertoire holds a few hundred thousand distinct CDR3 sequences, with about 14% as singletons. This clonotype was sampled from a human donor who donated a stem cell graft to a child with Fanconi anemia. This sample comprised PBMCs, obtained from the stem cell graft. The chain joins TRBV6-5 to TRBJ2-1; the match to TRBD1 covers 7 bases. This CDR3 is CASSYVYRGSYNEQFF. The CDR3 DNA reads as TGTGCCAGCAGTTACGTCTACAGGGGCTCCTACAATGAGCAGTTCTTC.